What follows are 30 T cell receptor beta chains derived from one specimen sequenced in a study of memory B cells and T cells in multiple sclerosis. Data came from immunoSEQ multiplex PCR; TCRdb stores just in-frame clones and leaves some out. The repertoire holds 9,500 to 15,000 clones, with 70% to 90% as singletons. These receptors have no known antigen. Separate sequencing covered autoproliferating (CFSE-dim) and non-proliferating (CFSE-high) T cells from stimulus-free culture. Cultures began with some 52 million CFSE-labeled PBMCs, unstimulated for more than 6 days, with replicate wells pooled. Specimen: PBMCs from blood kept in culture. These receptors came from a human donor with multiple sclerosis.

V and J are TRBV7-2 and TRBJ2-7; D is unclear. This CDR3 has 13 amino acids. Trimming cost V 2 bases and J 4 bases, with 9 bases left between them. Germline CDR1 SGHTA, CDR2 FQGNSA. Written as DNA, the CDR3 is TGTGCCAGCAGCTTAAGTTTGGATTACGAGCAGTACTTC. Amino acid sequence: CASSLSLDYEQYF.

The chain employs TRBV2 and TRBJ2-5; possibly TRBD1 or TRBD2 for D (5 bases each). Trimming took 0 bases from V and 7 from J, leaving 12 bases between them. CDR1 and CDR2 (germline): SNHLY, FYNNEI. The CDR3 contains 14 residues. The CDR3 sequence is CASSEARGAGTQYF. DNA for the CDR3: TGTGCCAGCAGTGAAGCGCGAGGGGCCGGGACCCAGTACTTC.

The V call is TRBV9, the J call TRBJ2-3; D is unresolved. Trimming removed 1 base from V and 0 bases from J, with 6 bases in between. The CDR3 loop spans 14 amino acids. CDR1 SGDLS and CDR2 YYNGEE come from the germline V gene. In DNA, the CDR3 is TGTGCCAGCAGCGTACAATCTAGCACAGATACGCAGTATTTT. It codes for CASSVQSSTDTQYF. Complete variable domain (other parts from reference TRBV9 and TRBJ2-3): DSGVTQTPKHLITATGQRVTLRCSPRSGDLSVYWYQQSLDQGLQFLIQYYNGEERAKGNILERFSAQQFPDLHSELNLSSLELGDSALYFCASSVQSSTDTQYFGPGTRLTVL.

The V and J genes are TRBV7-6 and TRBJ2-7; 8 bases fit TRBD2. Per germline, CDR1 SGHVS and CDR2 FNYEAQ. The CDR3 runs 15 residues. Trimming at V came to 1 base and at J to 2 bases, leaving 4 bases not matched to a gene. The CDR3: CASSLGAGGTYEQYF. The CDR3 DNA is TGTGCCAGCAGCTTAGGGGCGGGGGGCACCTACGAGCAGTACTTC.

The chain has TRBV27 and TRBJ2-3; TRBD1 matches 8 bases. From germline, CDR1 is MNHEY and CDR2 SMNVEV (reference sequence). Trimming cost V 3 bases and J 2 bases; bases outside gene matches: 4. This CDR3 has 15 residues. The CDR3 reads CASSLWTGYTDTQYF. The CDR3 nucleotides read TGTGCCAGCAGTTTGTGGACAGGGTACACAGATACGCAGTATTTT.

The rearrangement links TRBV5-1 to TRBJ2-3; possible D gene TRBD2, 5 bases. Germline-derived CDR1 and CDR2 are SGHRS and YFSETQ. Trimming stripped 0 bases from V and 4 bases from J, with 6 bases between. CDR3 length: 13 amino acids. Written as DNA, the CDR3 is TGCGCCAGCAGCTTGGGGGAGCCAGATACGCAGTATTTT. Amino acids: CASSLGEPDTQYF.

The chain uses TRBV7-3 and TRBJ2-3; 7 nucleotides agree with TRBD2. The J segment lost 1 base and the V segment lost 2 bases, leaving 3 bases of the junction unmatched. The CDR3 runs to 15 residues. The germline V gene encodes CDR1 SGHTA and CDR2 FQGTGA. The CDR3 spells CASSLLADRTDTQYF. The CDR3 region has the DNA TGTGCCAGCAGCTTACTAGCGGATCGCACAGATACGCAGTATTTT. Full variable domain (remainder filled in from reference TRBV7-3 and TRBJ2-3): GAGVSQTPSNKVTEKGKYVELRCDPISGHTALYWYRQSLGQGPEFLIYFQGTGAADDSGLPNDRFFAVRPEGSVSTLKIQRTERGDSAVYLCASSLLADRTDTQYFGPGTRLTVL.

This clone was seen only once. CDR3 DNA sequence: TGCAGCGTTGAGGGACGGGGAGGACGGGGCTCCTACAATGAGCAGTTCTTC. Protein product: CSVEGRGGRGSYNEQFF. The chain employs TRBV29-1 and TRBJ2-1; D is possibly TRBD2 (6 bases). The CDR3 has 17 amino acids. Germline V CDR1 and CDR2: SQVTM, ANQGSEA. V was shortened by 3 bases and J by 0 bases, with 18 bases between the two germline ends.

V and J are TRBV6-5 and TRBJ2-2; weak D call: TRBD2 (6 bases). Trimming removed 0 bases from V and 7 bases from J, with 15 bases in between. Germline CDR1 MNHEY, CDR2 SVGAGI. The CDR3 consists of 16 residues. CDR3 in amino acids: CASSYSIAGRGGELFF. The CDR3 DNA follows: TGTGCCAGCAGTTACTCGATCGCGGGGCGAGGCGGGGAGCTGTTTTTT.

V gene TRBV15 combines with J gene TRBJ1-3; D is uncertain. This CDR3 comprises 14 residues. V was pared by 8 bases and J by 0 bases, with 11 bases between. Looked up from germline, CDR1 is LNHNV and CDR2 is YYDKDF (reference sequence). CDR3 in DNA: TGTGCCACCGTGAGCCTTTCCTCTGGAAACACCATATATTTT. This sequence encodes CATVSLSSGNTIYF.

The V and J genes are TRBV2 and TRBJ2-7; D possibly corresponds to TRBD1 (6 bases). Trimming took off 3 bases at V and 6 bases at J, with 12 bases between the two ends. The CDR3 extends over 13 amino acids. CDR1 SNHLY and CDR2 FYNNEI come from the germline V gene. The CDR3 here is CASSDTGSSEQYF. CDR3 coding DNA: TGTGCCAGCAGTGATACAGGGTCGAGCGAGCAGTACTTC.

The chain has TRBV5-1 and TRBJ2-7; TRBD2 aligns across 14 bases. The CDR3 runs 18 residues. V shed 0 bases and J 2 bases; nucleotides not matched to a gene: 7. Germline V gene sequence: CDR1 SGHRS, CDR2 YFSETQ. The CDR3: CASSLARTSGRPTYEQYF. CDR3 nucleotide sequence: TGCGCCAGCAGCTTGGCCCGGACTAGCGGGAGGCCAACCTACGAGCAGTACTTC. The whole variable domain, remainder taken from reference TRBV5-1 and TRBJ2-7, is KAGVTQTPRYLIKTRGQQVTLSCSPISGHRSVSWYQQTPGQGLQFLFEYFSETQRNKGNFPGRFSGRQFSNSRSEMNVSTLELGDSALYLCASSLARTSGRPTYEQYFGPGTRLTVT.

The chain recombines TRBV11-3 with TRBJ1-2; tentatively, D is TRBD1 (6 bases). Deletions cut 1 base from V and 7 bases from J, with 13 bases between. There are 14 residues in the CDR3. Germline V lookup: CDR1 SGHNT, CDR2 YENEEA. For the CDR3, the DNA is TGTGCCAGCAGCTTAGGTGCGTCAGGGGCTGGCTACACCTTC. It is translated as CASSLGASGAGYTF.

The chain uses TRBV7-8 and TRBJ1-1; tentative D call: TRBD1 (5 bases). V dropped 7 bases and J dropped 0 bases, with 9 bases sitting between them. The CDR3 has 13 residues. From germline, CDR1 is SGHVS and CDR2 FQNEAQ. This chain's CDR3 is CASTLDMNTEAFF. CDR3 nucleotide sequence: TGTGCCAGCACCCTGGACATGAACACTGAAGCTTTCTTT.

The rearrangement joins TRBV6-1 to TRBJ1-1, with TRBD1 matching over 7 bases. CDR3 size: 12 residues. The V gene end was trimmed by 5 bases and the J gene end by 12 bases; junction bases not matched to a gene: 9. Germline lookup yields CDR1 MNHNS and CDR2 SASEGT. CDR3 sequence reads: CASSSRQGLPFF. The CDR3 DNA reads as TGTGCCAGCAGTTCACGACAGGGACTCCCTTTCTTT.

This rearrangement joins TRBV14 to TRBJ2-3; the match to TRBD2 covers 8 bases. The CDR3 loop spans 17 amino acids. V shed 5 bases, J shed 4 bases, and the junction held 14 bases outside the gene matches. Germline V gene sequence: CDR1 SGHDN, CDR2 FVKESK. CDR3 nucleotide sequence: TGTGCCAGCAGCTACCTCTCCGGGAGGGATGTGGCAGATACGCAGTATTTT. Translating gives CASSYLSGRDVADTQYF. The full variable domain, rest sourced from reference TRBV14 and TRBJ2-3, is EAGVTQFPSHSVIEKGQTVTLRCDPISGHDNLYWYRRVMGKEIKFLLHFVKESKQDESGMPNNRFLAERTGGTYSTLKVQPAELEDSGVYFCASSYLSGRDVADTQYFGPGTRLTVL.

J is TRBJ2-1 and V is TRBV7-3; 10 positions agree with TRBD2. In germline, CDR1 is SGHTA, CDR2 FQGTGA. The J segment lost 10 bases and the V segment lost 0 bases, leaving 9 bases of the junction unmatched. The CDR3 covers 16 residues. The CDR3 reads CASSLTSLAGAPEQFF. The CDR3 DNA is TGTGCCAGCAGCTTAACGTCCCTAGCGGGAGCTCCGGAGCAGTTCTTC. Using reference TRBV7-3 and TRBJ2-1 for the parts outside the CDR3, the full variable domain is GAGVSQTPSNKVTEKGKYVELRCDPISGHTALYWYRQSLGQGPEFLIYFQGTGAADDSGLPNDRFFAVRPEGSVSTLKIQRTERGDSAVYLCASSLTSLAGAPEQFFGPGTRLTVL.

This clone was seen a few times. This chain connects TRBV7-9 to TRBJ2-6; possible D gene TRBD2, 5 bases. Trimming removed 7 bases at V and 2 bases at J, with 12 bases between. In germline, CDR1 is SEHNR, CDR2 FQNEAQ (reference sequence). This CDR3 is 15 amino acids long. The CDR3 coding sequence is TGTGCCAGCACCCTAGGGAGCGCTGGGGCCAACGTCCTGACTTTC. Translating it yields CASTLGSAGANVLTF.

V is TRBV18 and J is TRBJ2-2, with 10 bases fitting TRBD2. CDR3 size: 17 residues. Germline CDR1 reads KGHSH; CDR2 reads LQKENI. Unmatched junction bases numbered 6, after V lost 3 bases and J lost 2 bases. CDR3: CASSPRSGRYNTGELFF. DNA for the CDR3: TGTGCCAGCTCACCCCGTAGCGGGAGGTACAACACCGGGGAGCTGTTTTTT.

This clone has only a few counts. V is TRBV7-9 and J is TRBJ1-2; D unclear. The CDR3 consists of 15 residues. CDR1 is SEHNR, CDR2 FQNEAQ, per germline (reference sequence). Trimming removed 5 bases from V and 6 bases from J, with 19 bases in between. In nucleotides, the CDR3 is TGTGCCAGCAGCCCCCCTCGGACGACTCGGGATGGCTACACCTTC. Its translation is CASSPPRTTRDGYTF.

This clone was counted a few times. The chain employs TRBV19 and TRBJ2-1; weak D call: TRBD1 (5 bases). The CDR3 is 12 residues long. The germline gives CDR1 LNHDA, CDR2 SQIVND (reference sequence). Between the trimmed V and J ends, which lost 0 bases and 9 bases, there was a span of 6 bases. The CDR3 region is CASSIDRVEQFF. In nucleotides, the CDR3 is TGTGCCAGTAGTATAGACAGGGTTGAGCAGTTCTTC.

This clone was observed once. The V call is TRBV28, the J call TRBJ1-4, with a tentative D call TRBD1 (6 bases). V gave up 5 bases and J gave up 5 bases, with 15 bases separating them. Per the germline V gene, CDR1 is MDHEN and CDR2 is SYDVKM. The CDR3 is 15 residues long. CDR3 amino acids: CASSPIQGWNEKLFF. CDR3 nucleotide sequence: TGTGCCAGCAGTCCAATTCAGGGGTGGAATGAAAAACTGTTTTTT. Complete variable domain (other parts from reference TRBV28 and TRBJ1-4): DVKVTQSSRYLVKRTGEKVFLECVQDMDHENMFWYRQDPGLGLRLIYFSYDVKMKEKGDIPEGYSVSREKKERFSLILESASTNQTSMYLCASSPIQGWNEKLFFGSGTQLSVL.

V usage is TRBV20-1 and J usage is TRBJ2-1; weak D call: TRBD2 (6 bases). CDR3 length: 11 residues. V gave up 7 bases and J gave up 8 bases, with 12 bases separating them. From germline, CDR1 is DFQATT and CDR2 SNEGSKA (reference sequence). This chain's CDR3 is CSVGGLDEQFF. The DNA for the CDR3 is TGCAGTGTTGGAGGGTTGGATGAGCAGTTCTTC.

Here the CDR3 reads CASSSTGDIFYEQYF. DNA for the CDR3: TGTGCCAGCAGCTCGACAGGGGACATATTCTACGAGCAGTACTTC. The J gene is TRBJ2-7, the V gene TRBV7-2, with TRBD1 identical over 8 bases. The germline gives CDR1 SGHTA, CDR2 FQGNSA. V was pared by 4 bases and J by 3 bases, with 8 bases of the junction left unmatched. The CDR3 is 15 residues long.

The chain has TRBV2 and TRBJ2-2; 8 nucleotides agree with TRBD2. J was trimmed by 3 bases and V by 4 bases; bases with no gene match: 7. In germline, CDR1 is SNHLY, CDR2 FYNNEI. This CDR3 comprises 16 residues. CDR3: CASSGGAGVDTGELFF. The CDR3 coding sequence is TGTGCCAGCAGTGGGGGAGCGGGGGTGGACACCGGGGAGCTGTTTTTT. The whole variable domain, filled in from reference TRBV2 and TRBJ2-2, reads EPEVTQTPSHQVTQMGQEVILRCVPISNHLYFYWYRQILGQKVEFLVSFYNNEISEKSEIFDDQFSVERPDGSNFTLKIRSTKLEDSAMYFCASSGGAGVDTGELFFGEGSRLTVL.

The J gene is TRBJ2-1, the V gene TRBV27; D unresolved. The CDR3 has 14 residues. Looked up from germline, CDR1 is MNHEY and CDR2 is SMNVEV (reference sequence). Trimming took off 0 bases at V and 2 bases at J, with 5 bases between the two ends. This chain's CDR3 is CASSLSNTYNEQFF. CDR3 DNA: TGTGCCAGCAGTTTATCGAACACCTACAATGAGCAGTTCTTC.

The chain uses TRBV15 and TRBJ2-1; a possible D gene is TRBD2 (6 bases). The V gene's germline CDR1 is LNHNV and CDR2 YYDKDF (reference sequence). Between the trimmed V and J ends, which lost 2 bases and 5 bases, there was a span of 16 bases. This CDR3 has 16 residues. Here the CDR3 reads CATSRSSGTGDNEQFF. The CDR3 nucleotides read TGTGCCACCAGCAGATCATCCGGGACTGGGGACAATGAGCAGTTCTTC.

This clone has only one observation. Other DNA variants within this sample encode the same CDR3. The DNA for the CDR3 is TGTGCCAGCAGGCTACTAGCGGGAGGGCCGACTGAGCAGTTCTTC. It codes for CASRLLAGGPTEQFF. The chain links TRBV5-6 to TRBJ2-1, with 13 bases identical to TRBD2. The CDR3 has 15 residues. V was pared by 5 bases and J by 9 bases, with 8 bases of the junction left unmatched. Looked up from germline, CDR1 is SGHDT and CDR2 is YYEEEE.

The table lists this clone with a few counts. The chain combines TRBV29-1 with TRBJ2-3, with D uncertain. CDR3 length equals 11 residues. CDR1 and CDR2 from the germline V gene are SQVTM and ANQGSEA. The V and J ends lost 5 bases and 4 bases respectively, with 7 bases between them. The CDR3 coding sequence is TGCAGCGTTAACGGGCCAGATACGCAGTATTTT. Translating it yields CSVNGPDTQYF.

This clone was observed a handful of times. The chain links TRBV5-4 to TRBJ1-2; no clear D gene. This CDR3 has 13 amino acids. With 1 base removed from V and 8 bases from J, the gap between germline ends came to 12 bases. CDR1 and CDR2 from the germline V gene are SGHNT and YYREEE (reference sequence). The CDR3 region is CASSLIGGRGYTF. Written as DNA, the CDR3 is TGTGCCAGCAGCTTGATTGGCGGGCGGGGCTACACCTTC.